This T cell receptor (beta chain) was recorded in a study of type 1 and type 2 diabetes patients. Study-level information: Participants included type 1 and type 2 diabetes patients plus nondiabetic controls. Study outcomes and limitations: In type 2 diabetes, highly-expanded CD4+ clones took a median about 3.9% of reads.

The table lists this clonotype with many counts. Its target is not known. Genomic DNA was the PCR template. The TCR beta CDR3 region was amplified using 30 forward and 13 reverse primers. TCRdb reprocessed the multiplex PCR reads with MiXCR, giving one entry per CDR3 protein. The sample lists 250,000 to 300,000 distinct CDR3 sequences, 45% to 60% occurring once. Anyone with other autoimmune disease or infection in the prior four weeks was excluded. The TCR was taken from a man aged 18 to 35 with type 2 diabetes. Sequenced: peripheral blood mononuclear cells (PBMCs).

CDR3 bases: TGTGCCAGCAGGGGGAGGGTCCAAGAGACCCAGTACTTC. Translation: CASRGRVQETQYF. V is TRBV25-1 and J is TRBJ2-5; 7 nucleotides align to TRBD2. The CDR3 is made up of 13 amino acids. With V trimmed by 6 bases and J by 1 base, 2 bases remained unmatched. The germline V gene encodes CDR1 MGHDK and CDR2 SYGVNS.